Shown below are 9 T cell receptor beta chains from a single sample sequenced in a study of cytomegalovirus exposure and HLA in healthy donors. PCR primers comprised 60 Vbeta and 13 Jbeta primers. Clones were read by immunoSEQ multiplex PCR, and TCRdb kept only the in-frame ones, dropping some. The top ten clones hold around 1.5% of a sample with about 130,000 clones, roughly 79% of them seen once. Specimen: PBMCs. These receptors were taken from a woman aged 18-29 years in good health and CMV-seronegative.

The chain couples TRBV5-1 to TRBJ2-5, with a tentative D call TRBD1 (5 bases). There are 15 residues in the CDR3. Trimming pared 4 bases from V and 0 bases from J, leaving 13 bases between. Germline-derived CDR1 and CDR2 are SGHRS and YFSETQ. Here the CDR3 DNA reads TGCGCCAGCAGCCTATCAGGGCTAAACCAAGAGACCCAGTACTTC. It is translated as CASSLSGLNQETQYF.

CDR3 sequence reads: CASSLDGLAAQETQYF. In DNA form, the CDR3 reads TGTGCCAGCAGCTTGGATGGACTAGCGGCCCAAGAGACCCAGTACTTC. The chain carries TRBV5-4 and TRBJ2-5; 10 bases are shared with TRBD2. The CDR3 loop spans 16 amino acids. The germline V gene encodes CDR1 SGHNT and CDR2 YYREEE (reference sequence). V gave up 0 bases and J gave up 1 base; unmatched junction bases: 3.

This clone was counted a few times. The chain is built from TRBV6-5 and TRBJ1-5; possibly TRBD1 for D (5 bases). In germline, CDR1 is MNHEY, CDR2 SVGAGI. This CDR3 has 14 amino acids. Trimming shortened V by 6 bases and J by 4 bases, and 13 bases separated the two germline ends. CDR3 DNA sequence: TGTGCCAGCAGGCCGACAGAGAGTAATCAGCCCCAGCATTTT. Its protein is CASRPTESNQPQHF.

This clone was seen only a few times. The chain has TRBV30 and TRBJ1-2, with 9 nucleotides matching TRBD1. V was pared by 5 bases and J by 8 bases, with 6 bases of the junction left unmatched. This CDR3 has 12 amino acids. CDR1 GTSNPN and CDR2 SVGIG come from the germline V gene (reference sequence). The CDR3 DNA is TGTGCCTGGCGGGCCGGGACAGGGGGCTACACCTTC. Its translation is CAWRAGTGGYTF.

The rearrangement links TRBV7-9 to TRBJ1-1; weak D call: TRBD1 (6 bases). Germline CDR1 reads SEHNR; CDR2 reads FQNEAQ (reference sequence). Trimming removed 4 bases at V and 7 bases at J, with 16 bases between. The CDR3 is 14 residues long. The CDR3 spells CASSSFPRQVEAFF. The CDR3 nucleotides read TGTGCCAGCAGCTCCTTCCCCCGACAGGTTGAAGCTTTCTTT.

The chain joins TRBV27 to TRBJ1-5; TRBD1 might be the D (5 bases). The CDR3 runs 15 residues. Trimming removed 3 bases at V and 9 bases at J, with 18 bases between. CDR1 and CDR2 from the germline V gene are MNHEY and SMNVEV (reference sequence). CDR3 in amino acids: CASSFRDGGGGPQHF. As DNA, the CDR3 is TGTGCCAGCAGTTTTCGCGACGGGGGAGGAGGGCCCCAGCATTTT.

The CDR3 sequence is CASSQGVNTEAFF. CDR3 DNA sequence: TGTGCCAGCAGTCAGGGGGTGAACACTGAAGCTTTCTTT. The rearrangement joins TRBV11-2 to TRBJ1-1, with TRBD1 identical over 7 bases. From germline, CDR1 is SGHAT and CDR2 FQNNGV. Trimming took 6 bases from V and 0 from J; bases not matched to a gene: 1. This CDR3 is 13 amino acids long.

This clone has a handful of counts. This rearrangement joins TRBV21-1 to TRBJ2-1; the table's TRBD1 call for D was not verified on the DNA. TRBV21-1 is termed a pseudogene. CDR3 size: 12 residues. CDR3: CASSKPGNEQFF. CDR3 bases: TGTGCCAGCAGCAAACCAGGAAATGAGCAGTTCTTC.

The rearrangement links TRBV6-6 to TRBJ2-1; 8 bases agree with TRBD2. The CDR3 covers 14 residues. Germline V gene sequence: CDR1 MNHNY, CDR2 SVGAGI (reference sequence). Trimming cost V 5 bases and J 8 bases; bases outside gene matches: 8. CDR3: CASSATSGRDEQFF. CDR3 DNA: TGTGCCAGCAGTGCCACTAGCGGAAGGGATGAGCAGTTCTTC.